This TCR beta chain was identified during a study of breast tumors, draining lymph nodes, adjacent tissues. TCRdb processed the multiplex PCR reads anew with MiXCR; each CDR3 protein has one entry. This sample has 130,000 or so distinct CDR3 sequences, with around 24% found just once. This clonotype was detected many times. The CDR3 totals 13 residues. The V and J ends lost 5 bases and 9 bases respectively, with 14 bases between them. Germline V CDR1 and CDR2: DFQATT, SNEGSKA (reference sequence). Axillary draining lymph nodes of breast cancer patients supplied the node samples. Input material: axillary lymph node tissue. The receptor was isolated from a female donor with breast cancer. Some clones in this sample may be carry-over from other donors' samples. The gene calls are TRBV20-1 and TRBJ1-6; D is unresolved. The CDR3 coding sequence is TGCAGTGCTCCTGTCCCGGAGGGTTCACCCCTCCACTTT. This sequence encodes CSAPVPEGSPLHF.